The present entry profiles one TCR beta chain with its context. The data belong to a study of blood T cell repertoires in COVID-19. The wider study: Both acute and convalescent COVID-19 samples were obtained from the United States, Italy and Spain. PBMCs, B-cell-depleted T cells, or T cells were the source of the cDNA or gDNA that made up the material.

There are 13 residues in the CDR3. J gave up 2 bases and V 8 bases, and 4 bases lay outside the gene matches. Per the germline V gene, CDR1 is SSHAT and CDR2 is FNYEAQ (reference sequence). The Seattle patients joined while their infection was active and were tracked longitudinally afterward. Original handling: Reference gene primer amplification gave nucleated cell count estimates. Using immunoSEQ multiplex PCR, the repertoire was profiled, and TCRdb retains in-frame clones only, with some absent. The DNA gave D and trimming, while V, J and clone size come from that table. The sample gives hundreds of thousands of clones, roughly nine tenths of which show up once; around 10% is in the top ten.

The TCR comes from a woman aged 25 to 39 with COVID-19, enrolled during active disease. The chain combines TRBV7-7 with TRBJ2-5, with 8 bases that match TRBD2. Sequenced material: peripheral blood. In DNA form, the CDR3 reads TGTGCCAGCCGGCGGGGGGCTCAAGAGACCCAGTACTTC. Amino acid sequence: CASRRGAQETQYF. Complete variable domain (other parts from reference TRBV7-7 and TRBJ2-5): GAGVSQSPRYKVTKRGQDVTLRCDPISSHATLYWYQQALGQGPEFLTYFNYEAQPDKSGLPSDRFSAERPEGSISTLTIQRTEQRDSAMYRCASRRGAQETQYFGPGTRLLVL.